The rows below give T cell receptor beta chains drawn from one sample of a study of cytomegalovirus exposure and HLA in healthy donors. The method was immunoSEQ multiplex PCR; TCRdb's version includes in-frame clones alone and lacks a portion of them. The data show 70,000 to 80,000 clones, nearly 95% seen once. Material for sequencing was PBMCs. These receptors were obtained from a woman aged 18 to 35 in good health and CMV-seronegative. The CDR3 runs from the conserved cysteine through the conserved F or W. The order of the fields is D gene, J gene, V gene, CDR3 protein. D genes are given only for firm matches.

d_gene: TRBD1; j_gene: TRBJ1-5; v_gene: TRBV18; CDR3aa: CASSPSGTGGYNQPQHF
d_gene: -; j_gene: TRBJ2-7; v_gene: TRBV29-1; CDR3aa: CSVAGSSYEQYF
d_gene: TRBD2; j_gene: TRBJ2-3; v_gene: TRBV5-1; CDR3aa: CASSLTGTSGGVSSTDTQYF
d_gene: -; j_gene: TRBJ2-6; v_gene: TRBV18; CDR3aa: CASSGSGTGAVGANVLTF
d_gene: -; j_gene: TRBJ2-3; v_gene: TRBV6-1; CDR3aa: CASSEHGSATGTDTQYF
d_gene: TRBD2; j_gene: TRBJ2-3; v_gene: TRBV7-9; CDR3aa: CASSLSGLGGDTQYF
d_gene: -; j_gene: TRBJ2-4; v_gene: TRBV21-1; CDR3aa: CASSTGGGLNIQYF
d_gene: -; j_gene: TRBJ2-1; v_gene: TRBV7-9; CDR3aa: CASSLEEWNEQFF
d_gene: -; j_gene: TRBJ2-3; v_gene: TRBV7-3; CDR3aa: CASSSGQYDTDTQYF
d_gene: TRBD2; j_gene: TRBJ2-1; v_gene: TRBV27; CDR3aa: CATGRGGNEQFF